What follows are 15 T cell receptor beta chains derived from one specimen sequenced in a study of shared clonotypes between healthy human individuals. Measured with immunoSEQ multiplex PCR; TCRdb has only the in-frame clones, and not every one. In the table there are about a million clones, more than 60% of which are singletons. The material sequenced was memory CD4+ T cells sorted from blood. Noted subset: CD45RA-negative fraction. The receptors shown here come from a man aged 18 to 29 in good health.

The V gene is TRBV10-2, the J gene TRBJ1-2; the match to TRBD1 covers 7 bases. This CDR3 spans 14 amino acids. Germline loops: CDR1 WSHSY, CDR2 SAAADI. With V trimmed by 6 bases and J by 4 bases, 8 bases remained unmatched. CDR3 in DNA: TGCGCCAGCAGAGGGGACAGAGGGGCCTATGGCTACACCTTC. Translating gives CASRGDRGAYGYTF.

This chain joins TRBV5-1 and TRBJ2-2; 8 bases map to TRBD1. The CDR3 is made up of 15 amino acids. V shed 1 base, J shed 5 bases, and the junction held 4 bases outside the gene matches. Per germline, CDR1 SGHRS and CDR2 YFSETQ. The CDR3 sequence: CASSLRDRTTGELFF. In DNA form, the CDR3 reads TGCGCCAGCAGCTTGCGGGACAGGACAACCGGGGAGCTGTTTTTT.

This rearrangement joins TRBV2 to TRBJ2-1; 8 bases match TRBD1. Germline-derived CDR1 and CDR2 are SNHLY and FYNNEI. The CDR3 is 14 amino acids. V was clipped by 4 bases and J by 11 bases; unmatched bases: 10. The CDR3 DNA reads TGTGCCAGCAGTGTTCAACCGGGACAGGACAAGCAGTTCTTC. Its translation: CASSVQPGQDKQFF.

V usage is TRBV7-2 and J usage is TRBJ2-5; no reliable D call. CDR1 and CDR2 from the germline V gene are SGHTA and FQGNSA. There are 13 residues in the CDR3. Trimming took off 2 bases at V and 7 bases at J, with 11 bases between the two ends. CDR3 residues: CASSLSALGTQYF. CDR3 nucleotide sequence: TGTGCCAGCAGCTTATCTGCCCTCGGGACCCAGTACTTC.

V and J are TRBV5-6 and TRBJ2-1; TRBD1 matches at 9 bases. The length of the CDR3 is 16 residues. Germline CDR1 SGHDT, CDR2 YYEEEE. V lost 4 bases, J lost 5 bases, and 10 bases stayed unmatched. In DNA, the CDR3 is TGTGCCAGCAGCCGCCCCGGGACAGGGCCGGACAATGAGCAGTTCTTC. Its protein is CASSRPGTGPDNEQFF.

The rearrangement joins TRBV10-3 to TRBJ1-3, with 8 bases matching TRBD1. This CDR3 has 15 amino acids. V shed 6 bases, J shed 3 bases, and the junction held 7 bases outside the gene matches. From germline, CDR1 is ENHRY and CDR2 SYGVKD. The CDR3 nucleotides read TGTGCCATCAGCCCCGGACAGGGTTTTGGAAACACCATATATTTT. This encodes CAISPGQGFGNTIYF.

CDR3 DNA sequence: TGTGCCATCAGTGAGTCGCAGGGACAGGCGAACACTGAAGCTTTCTTT. It encodes CAISESQGQANTEAFF. The chain employs TRBV10-3 and TRBJ1-1, with TRBD1 identical over 8 bases. The CDR3 extends over 16 amino acids. The junction had 4 bases not matched to a gene; V was cut back by 0 bases and J by 1 base. Germline assignment: CDR1 ENHRY and CDR2 SYGVKD.

The chain is built from TRBV5-8 and TRBJ2-7; 10 bases map to TRBD1. The V gene's germline CDR1 is SGHTS and CDR2 YDEGEE. J gave up 9 bases and V 3 bases, and 21 bases lay outside the gene matches. This CDR3 is built from 18 residues. CDR3 in amino acids: CASSSGGQGNTPHTSQYF. For the CDR3, the DNA is TGTGCCAGCAGCTCGGGGGGACAGGGGAATACCCCCCATACGTCGCAGTACTTC.

This clone was detected a few times. The same CDR3 also results from other DNA sequences found in this sample. The chain is built from TRBV30 and TRBJ2-7, with D hard to call. V gave up 0 bases and J gave up 4 bases, with 4 bases separating them. This CDR3 comprises 11 residues. Germline-derived CDR1 and CDR2 are GTSNPN and SVGIG (reference sequence). The DNA of the CDR3 is TGTGCCTGGAGTGTACAGTACGAGCAGTACTTC. This translates into CAWSVQYEQYF.

The chain links TRBV29-1 to TRBJ1-1, with D unresolved. The CDR3 is made up of 13 amino acids. Trimming removed 8 bases from V and 1 base from J, with 14 bases in between. Germline V gene lookup returns CDR1 SQVTM and CDR2 ANQGSEA. The CDR3 region is CSLNRGTNTEAFF. The CDR3 DNA reads TGCAGCCTTAACCGGGGAACGAACACTGAAGCTTTCTTT.

V usage is TRBV10-3 and J usage is TRBJ1-2, with TRBD1 matching over 9 bases. The germline gives CDR1 ENHRY, CDR2 SYGVKD. The CDR3 is 12 residues long. V shed 8 bases and J 8 bases; nucleotides not matched to a gene: 6. The CDR3 is CAIWDRDGGYTF. In nucleotides, the CDR3 is TGTGCCATCTGGGACAGGGATGGGGGCTACACCTTC.

The chain joins TRBV11-3 to TRBJ2-1, with D possibly matching TRBD1 (5 bases). Trimming stripped 0 bases from V and 5 bases from J, with 11 bases between. Germline V CDR1 and CDR2: SGHNT, YENEEA. The CDR3 covers 15 residues. Here the CDR3 reads CASSLDRGSHNEQFF. In nucleotides, the CDR3 is TGTGCCAGCAGCTTAGATAGGGGCAGTCACAATGAGCAGTTCTTC.

The V and J genes are TRBV28 and TRBJ2-2, with a possible D match to TRBD1 (6 bases). The CDR3 consists of 15 residues. Trimming left V 5 bases short and J 0 bases short, with 10 bases between. The V gene's germline CDR1 is MDHEN and CDR2 SYDVKM. The CDR3 DNA follows: TGTGCCAGCAGTGGCTGGACAGCGAACACCGGGGAGCTGTTTTTT. Protein: CASSGWTANTGELFF.

The chain recombines TRBV27 with TRBJ1-2; D is undetermined. V was pared by 3 bases and J by 3 bases, with 11 bases between. Per the germline V gene, CDR1 is MNHEY and CDR2 is SMNVEV (reference sequence). The CDR3 is 14 residues long. The CDR3 DNA reads TGTGCCAGCAGTTTTGTCTATGGCGACTATGGCTACACCTTC. This encodes CASSFVYGDYGYTF.

This clone has just one count. The J gene is TRBJ2-2, the V gene TRBV5-1; D unresolved. The V gene lost 0 bases and the J gene lost 0 bases, with 9 bases spanning the gap. This CDR3 comprises 16 residues. The germline V gene encodes CDR1 SGHRS and CDR2 YFSETQ. The chain's CDR3 is CASSLARGTNTGELFF. The CDR3 DNA reads as TGCGCCAGCAGCTTGGCTCGCGGAACGAACACCGGGGAGCTGTTTTTT.